This T cell receptor (beta chain) was sequenced in a study of control samples from healthy donors and cancer patients. The data were produced by immunoSEQ multiplex PCR, yet TCRdb's version contains in-frame clones alone and is incomplete. The table records 150,000 to 200,000 clones, around 88% of them present only once. CDR3 length: 11 residues. V was trimmed by 6 bases and J by 5 bases, leaving 7 bases between them. Per germline, CDR1 ENHRY and CDR2 SYGVKD. The sequence was collected from a man aged 18 to 35 in good health. The sample was blood. The chain combines TRBV10-3 with TRBJ2-5, with D uncertain. The CDR3 reads CAISNEETQYF. In nucleotides, the CDR3 is TGTGCCATCAGCAATGAGGAGACCCAGTACTTC.